The 28 T cell receptor beta chains listed next were all sequenced from one sample in a study of cytomegalovirus exposure and HLA in healthy donors. Vbeta (60) and Jbeta (13) primers were used in the PCR. TCRdb's copy holds only in-frame clones and misses some; the assay was immunoSEQ multiplex PCR. The sample has around 110,000 clones, over 60% seen once. The sequenced material came from PBMCs. These receptors originate from a man aged 30 to 45 in good health and CMV-seropositive.

This rearrangement joins TRBV29-1 to TRBJ2-1; TRBD1 aligns across 7 bases. The germline V gene has CDR1 SQVTM and CDR2 ANQGSEA. Unmatched junction bases numbered 12, after V lost 8 bases and J lost 5 bases. CDR3 length equals 14 residues. The CDR3 region has the DNA TGCAGCACAAACCGGGACAGTTACAACAATGAGCAGTTCTTC. This sequence encodes CSTNRDSYNNEQFF.

This clone was recorded a few times. This CDR3 is CSVPGLLQYF. The CDR3 DNA reads TGCAGCGTGCCGGGACTCCTTCAGTATTTT. This chain joins TRBV29-1 and TRBJ2-3; D might be TRBD2 (6 bases). V was pared by 6 bases and J by 12 bases, with 13 bases between. The CDR3 loop spans 10 amino acids. CDR1 SQVTM and CDR2 ANQGSEA come from the germline V gene.

In DNA form, the CDR3 reads TGCAGCGTAGACACAGGGGGCCGAGGCACTGAAGCTTTCTTT. This sequence encodes CSVDTGGRGTEAFF. This chain uses TRBV29-1 with TRBJ1-1; TRBD1 agrees at 9 bases. V was clipped by 6 bases and J by 4 bases; unmatched bases: 9. Germline-derived CDR1 and CDR2 are SQVTM and ANQGSEA. The CDR3 sequence is 14 residues long.

V usage is TRBV7-9 and J usage is TRBJ2-7; TRBD2 agrees at 9 bases. The ends lost 5 bases at V and 7 bases at J; junction bases unmatched: 12. The CDR3 sequence is 15 residues long. Per the germline V gene, CDR1 is SEHNR and CDR2 is FQNEAQ (reference sequence). CDR3 region: CASSARLAVMGEQYF. Written as DNA, the CDR3 is TGTGCCAGCAGCGCCAGACTAGCGGTAATGGGGGAGCAGTACTTC.

This chain links TRBV11-3 with TRBJ2-7; possible D gene TRBD1, 5 bases. Germline loops: CDR1 SGHNT, CDR2 YENEEA. CDR3 length: 15 residues. Between the trimmed V and J ends, which lost 4 bases and 2 bases, there was a span of 15 bases. The CDR3 spells CASSSQAQATYEQYF. The CDR3 DNA reads TGTGCCAGCAGCTCCCAGGCACAGGCCACCTACGAGCAGTACTTC.

The chain uses TRBV5-1 and TRBJ2-5, with D maybe TRBD2 (5 bases). Trimming cost V 1 base and J 2 bases, with 18 bases left between them. The germline gives CDR1 SGHRS, CDR2 YFSETQ. The CDR3 loop spans 17 amino acids. This CDR3 reads CASSLFLSEDRQETQYF. CDR3 bases: TGCGCCAGCAGCTTGTTCCTTTCGGAGGATCGGCAAGAGACCCAGTACTTC.

The table lists this clone with a count of one. The rearrangement links TRBV7-9 to TRBJ2-7; the match to TRBD1 covers 10 bases. Trimming took 5 bases from V and 4 from J; bases not matched to a gene: 11. Germline V CDR1 and CDR2: SEHNR, FQNEAQ (reference sequence). The CDR3 runs 16 residues. For the CDR3, the DNA is TGTGCCAGCAGCCCCCTCCCGGGACAGGGGCGATACGAGCAGTACTTC. This encodes CASSPLPGQGRYEQYF.

The CDR3: CASGDPLPEGYTF. CDR3 DNA: TGTGCCAGCGGAGATCCTCTTCCGGAGGGCTACACCTTC. This sequence joins TRBV25-1 and TRBJ1-2; D remains unclear. V lost 8 bases and J lost 8, with 18 bases in between. The CDR3 spans 13 residues. CDR1 and CDR2 (germline): MGHDK, SYGVNS.

This chain links TRBV2 with TRBJ2-5; D is possibly TRBD2 (5 bases). In germline, CDR1 is SNHLY, CDR2 FYNNEI. The length of the CDR3 is 12 residues. With 6 bases removed from V and 7 bases from J, the gap between germline ends came to 12 bases. For the CDR3, the DNA is TGTGCCAGCAGCCGGGATCTAGGGACCCAGTACTTC. This sequence encodes CASSRDLGTQYF.

The rearrangement links TRBV18 to TRBJ2-7; no firm D call. Germline V CDR1 and CDR2: KGHSH, LQKENI. The CDR3 is 14 residues long. V lost 3 bases and J lost 1, with 10 bases in between. Written as DNA, the CDR3 is TGTGCCAGCTCACCGGAGACGGGTTCCTACGAGCAGTACTTC. The encoded protein is CASSPETGSYEQYF.

This chain joins TRBV7-2 and TRBJ2-3; 7 bases agree with TRBD2. Trimming cost V 6 bases and J 0 bases; bases outside gene matches: 6. CDR3 length equals 15 residues. Germline V CDR1 and CDR2: SGHTA, FQGNSA. The CDR3 here is CASRLFSGSTDTQYF. The CDR3 DNA sequence: TGTGCCAGCAGACTATTTAGCGGGAGCACAGATACGCAGTATTTT.

V and J are TRBV7-2 and TRBJ2-3; 8 nucleotides agree with TRBD2. Trimming removed 0 bases from V and 11 bases from J; junction bases left unmatched: 10. The CDR3 consists of 15 residues. Germline V lookup: CDR1 SGHTA, CDR2 FQGNSA. CDR3 in amino acids: CASSLASGIADLQYF. CDR3 DNA sequence: TGTGCCAGCAGCTTAGCTAGCGGGATCGCCGATTTGCAGTATTTT.

The J gene is TRBJ2-3, the V gene TRBV4-2; D possibly corresponds to TRBD2 (6 bases). The V gene lost 1 base and the J gene lost 2 bases, with 16 bases spanning the gap. The CDR3 consists of 17 residues. Looked up from germline, CDR1 is LGHNA and CDR2 is YNFKEQ. CDR3 sequence reads: CASSQGASVSFTDTQYF. The CDR3 DNA is TGTGCCAGCAGCCAAGGGGCTAGCGTCTCCTTCACAGATACGCAGTATTTT.

The gene calls are TRBV27 and TRBJ1-2; no firm D call. V was cut by 6 bases and J by 1 base, with 12 bases left in between. The CDR3 has 14 residues. The V gene's germline CDR1 is MNHEY and CDR2 SMNVEV (reference sequence). The CDR3 protein is CASSTSEFNYGYTF. CDR3 in DNA: TGTGCCAGCAGCACTTCTGAGTTTAACTATGGCTACACCTTC.

CDR3 region: CSVAVSSGNTIYF. As DNA, the CDR3 is TGCAGCGTTGCCGTCAGCTCTGGAAACACCATATATTTT. The chain recombines TRBV29-1 with TRBJ1-3; D not resolved. Trimming removed 4 bases at V and 0 bases at J, with 7 bases between. Germline CDR1 reads SQVTM; CDR2 reads ANQGSEA. The CDR3 totals 13 residues.

J is TRBJ1-1 and V is TRBV10-3, with a weak D call TRBD1 (6 bases). CDR3 length: 15 residues. Germline CDR1 and CDR2: ENHRY and SYGVKD. The V end lost 6 bases, the J end lost 0 bases, and 14 bases lay between the germline ends. The CDR3 is CAIRLDSQVNTEAFF. The CDR3 bases are TGTGCCATCAGGCTGGACAGTCAGGTGAACACTGAAGCTTTCTTT.

The rearrangement uses TRBV7-3 and TRBJ2-7; D not resolved. The CDR3 runs 13 residues. Between the trimmed V and J ends, which lost 4 bases and 6 bases, there was a span of 13 bases. From germline, CDR1 is SGHTA and CDR2 FQGTGA. The CDR3 nucleotides are TGTGCCAGCAGCTCCAACCTCCTAGGCGAGCAGTACTTC. Translated, it gives CASSSNLLGEQYF.

This clone came up once. The chain has TRBV27 and TRBJ1-5, with D possibly matching TRBD1 (5 bases). The CDR3 has 16 residues. CDR1 MNHEY and CDR2 SMNVEV come from the germline V gene (reference sequence). Trimming took off 5 bases at V and 3 bases at J, with 17 bases between the two ends. This CDR3 reads CASSPRQTALNQPQHF. The CDR3 DNA is TGTGCCAGCAGTCCACGACAGACAGCGCTCAATCAGCCCCAGCATTTT.

V usage is TRBV5-1 and J usage is TRBJ1-4; TRBD1 matches at 12 bases. Trimming cost V 4 bases and J 4 bases; bases outside gene matches: 5. The CDR3 has 16 amino acids. CDR1 is SGHRS, CDR2 YFSETQ, per germline. CDR3 nucleotides: TGCGCCAGCAGCCCCGGGACAGGGGGCATTAATGAAAAACTGTTTTTT. This encodes CASSPGTGGINEKLFF.

The chain carries TRBV18 and TRBJ1-5; no clear D. This CDR3 is 13 amino acids long. In germline, CDR1 is KGHSH, CDR2 LQKENI. Trimming left V 3 bases short and J 7 bases short, with 10 bases between. Written as DNA, the CDR3 is TGTGCCAGCTCACCCGGGGTGGGCCAGCCCCAGCATTTT. Amino acid sequence: CASSPGVGQPQHF.

The rearrangement joins TRBV30 to TRBJ2-3, with 9 positions matching TRBD2. CDR1 and CDR2 (germline): GTSNPN, SVGIG (reference sequence). The J segment lost 1 base and the V segment lost 2 bases, leaving 4 bases of the junction unmatched. The CDR3 totals 15 residues. CDR3 sequence reads: CAWSLAGVGTDTQYF. The CDR3 DNA sequence: TGTGCCTGGAGTTTAGCGGGAGTTGGCACAGATACGCAGTATTTT.

There are a few counts of this clone. The rearrangement uses TRBV6-6 and TRBJ2-4, with 8 bases identical to TRBD1. After removal of 7 bases from V and 4 bases from J, the junction contained 6 bases not matched to a gene. The CDR3 is 14 residues long. Germline V gene sequence: CDR1 MNHNY, CDR2 SVGAGI (reference sequence). CDR3 bases: TGTGCCAGCACCCTCAGACAGGGGAAAAACATTCAGTACTTC. Encoded protein: CASTLRQGKNIQYF.

As DNA, the CDR3 is TGCGCCAGCAGTCCGGGGGGACAGGGGGCGGGCTACGAGCAGTACTTC. This codes for CASSPGGQGAGYEQYF. The chain joins TRBV4-3 to TRBJ2-7, with 12 bases fitting TRBD1. J was trimmed by 3 bases and V by 6 bases; bases with no gene match: 9. The V gene's germline CDR1 is LGHNA and CDR2 YSLEER. This CDR3 has 16 amino acids.

The chain uses TRBV5-4 and TRBJ1-1, with D tentatively TRBD1 (5 bases). V lost 4 bases and J 6 bases, leaving 16 bases between the germline ends. CDR1 and CDR2 (germline): SGHNT, YYREEE (reference sequence). CDR3 length: 14 residues. Here the CDR3 DNA reads TGTGCCAGCAGCCCCCGACGGGGGGTAGCTGAAGCTTTCTTT. Translating gives CASSPRRGVAEAFF.

The V gene is TRBV6-5, the J gene TRBJ1-1, with D uncertain. This CDR3 comprises 13 residues. Germline V gives CDR1 MNHEY, CDR2 SVGAGI. With 2 bases removed from V and 4 bases from J, the gap between germline ends came to 8 bases. The CDR3 region is CASSYGQVTEAFF. In DNA, the CDR3 is TGTGCCAGCAGTTACGGGCAGGTCACTGAAGCTTTCTTT.

This chain joins TRBV4-1 and TRBJ2-7; 8 bases agree with TRBD1. The CDR3 sequence is 18 residues long. With V trimmed by 4 bases and J by 2 bases, 16 bases remained unmatched. Germline-derived CDR1 and CDR2 are MGHRA and YSYEKL. The DNA for the CDR3 is TGCGCCAGCAGCCTCCGAGCAATAGGACAGGGTAGTCCCTACGAGCAGTACTTC. Its translation: CASSLRAIGQGSPYEQYF.

J is TRBJ2-7 and V is TRBV18; TRBD2 might be the D (5 bases). Germline CDR1 and CDR2: KGHSH and LQKENI. V was cut by 2 bases and J by 2 bases, with 10 bases left in between. The CDR3 has 14 residues. The CDR3 region has the DNA TGTGCCAGCTCACCAAGAAACGGGGCCTACGAGCAGTACTTC. This translates into CASSPRNGAYEQYF.

V and J are TRBV9 and TRBJ2-7; TRBD1 aligns across 7 bases. The J segment lost 0 bases and the V segment lost 5 bases, leaving 11 bases of the junction unmatched. This CDR3 spans 16 amino acids. Germline CDR1 reads SGDLS; CDR2 reads YYNGEE. The CDR3 nucleotides are TGTGCCAGCAGTGACGAACAGGGGACCTCCTCCTACGAGCAGTACTTC. Translating it yields CASSDEQGTSSYEQYF.